This is a list of T cell receptor beta chains from one sample in a study of metastatic and nonmetastatic thyroid tumors. TCRdb re-analyzed the PCR reads using MiXCR. Among under 25,000 clones, 20% to 30% were seen once, and the ten largest hold roughly 3.3%. Sequencing was performed on blood. These receptors were taken from a male donor with papillary thyroid cancer or a benign thyroid nodule (not recorded which). Some clones in this sample may be carry-over from other donors' samples. The CDR3 runs from the conserved cysteine through the conserved F or W. D genes are given only for firm matches. Expanded clones are given a class, and other clones once, few, many or no size at all.

clone_size: medium-sized; j_call: TRBJ2-3; d_call: TRBD1; v_call: TRBV5-1; cdr3_length: 16; cdr3_aa: CASRDQGQGHADTQYF; cdr3_nt: TGCGCCAGCAGGGACCAGGGACAGGGTCATGCAGATACGCAGTATTTT
clone_size: medium-sized; j_call: TRBJ2-5; d_call: TRBD2; v_call: TRBV5-1; cdr3_length: 15; cdr3_aa: CASSLTAGMQETQYF; cdr3_nt: TGCGCCAGCAGCTTAACAGCGGGGATGCAAGAGACCCAGTACTTC
clone_size: .; j_call: TRBJ2-7; d_call: .; v_call: TRBV28; cdr3_length: 17; cdr3_aa: CASSPLWTTGKVHEQYF; cdr3_nt: TGTGCCAGCAGTCCCTTGTGGACCACAGGGAAGGTCCACGAGCAGTACTTC
clone_size: .; j_call: TRBJ1-4; d_call: .; v_call: TRBV4-3; cdr3_length: 15; cdr3_aa: CASSQAQVTNEKLFF; cdr3_nt: TGCGCCAGCAGCCAAGCGCAGGTGACTAATGAAAAACTGTTTTTT
clone_size: few; j_call: TRBJ2-7; d_call: .; v_call: TRBV28; cdr3_length: 15; cdr3_aa: CASTDPGLSSYEQYF; cdr3_nt: TGTGCCAGCACCGACCCAGGGTTAAGCTCCTACGAGCAGTACTTC
clone_size: .; j_call: TRBJ1-2; d_call: .; v_call: TRBV27; cdr3_length: 13; cdr3_aa: CASSFRQNYGYTF; cdr3_nt: TGTGCCAGCAGTTTTAGACAGAACTATGGCTACACCTTC
clone_size: .; j_call: TRBJ2-7; d_call: TRBD2; v_call: TRBV11-1; cdr3_length: 17; cdr3_aa: CASSLEGSGRQSYEQYF; cdr3_nt: TGTGCCAGCAGCTTAGAAGGTAGCGGGAGGCAATCCTACGAGCAGTACTTC
clone_size: medium-sized; j_call: TRBJ2-7; d_call: .; v_call: TRBV4-1; cdr3_length: 14; cdr3_aa: CASSQDPGRYEQYF; cdr3_nt: TGCGCCAGCAGCCAAGATCCGGGGCGGTACGAGCAGTACTTC
clone_size: .; j_call: TRBJ2-3; d_call: TRBD2; v_call: TRBV11-1; cdr3_length: 16; cdr3_aa: CASSFSLSGGEDTQYF; cdr3_nt: TGTGCCAGCAGCTTCTCTCTATCGGGAGGCGAAGATACGCAGTATTTT
clone_size: many; j_call: TRBJ2-5; d_call: TRBD2; v_call: TRBV20-1; cdr3_length: 15; cdr3_aa: CSAPTASGSSETQYF; cdr3_nt: TGCAGTGCACCTACGGCTAGCGGGAGTTCTGAGACCCAGTACTTC
clone_size: few; j_call: TRBJ1-2; d_call: .; v_call: TRBV24-1; cdr3_length: 15; cdr3_aa: CATSASDGKNYGYTF; cdr3_nt: TGTGCCACCAGCGCCTCGGACGGGAAAAACTATGGCTACACCTTC
clone_size: many; j_call: TRBJ2-1; d_call: TRBD2; v_call: TRBV7-6; cdr3_length: 15; cdr3_aa: CASSASGGLGDEQFF; cdr3_nt: TGTGCCAGCAGCGCTAGCGGAGGGCTAGGGGATGAGCAGTTCTTC
clone_size: .; j_call: TRBJ1-5; d_call: .; v_call: TRBV19; cdr3_length: 16; cdr3_aa: CASTSPDKGYGQPQHF; cdr3_nt: TGTGCCAGTACCTCCCCCGACAAGGGGTACGGTCAGCCCCAGCATTTT
clone_size: few; j_call: TRBJ2-1; d_call: .; v_call: TRBV6-1; cdr3_length: 12; cdr3_aa: CASSEFGDRQFF; cdr3_nt: TGTGCCAGCAGTGAATTCGGGGATCGGCAGTTCTTC
clone_size: few; j_call: TRBJ2-7; d_call: TRBD1; v_call: TRBV6-5; cdr3_length: 15; cdr3_aa: CASSYPGQGVWEQYF; cdr3_nt: TGTGCCAGCAGTTACCCGGGACAGGGGGTTTGGGAGCAGTACTTC
clone_size: .; j_call: TRBJ1-4; d_call: TRBD1; v_call: TRBV6-1; cdr3_length: 14; cdr3_aa: CASSEYARTGGLYF; cdr3_nt: TGTGCCAGCAGTGAATATGCCCGGACAGGTGGACTGTATTTT
clone_size: .; j_call: TRBJ2-5; d_call: .; v_call: TRBV24-1; cdr3_length: 15; cdr3_aa: CATSDLEKGRETQYF; cdr3_nt: TGTGCCACCAGTGATTTAGAGAAGGGGAGAGAGACCCAGTACTTC
clone_size: .; j_call: TRBJ2-7; d_call: TRBD1; v_call: TRBV5-1; cdr3_length: 14; cdr3_aa: CASSTRQGRYEQYF; cdr3_nt: TGCGCCAGCAGCACACGACAGGGTCGTTACGAGCAGTACTTC
clone_size: medium-sized; j_call: TRBJ2-3; d_call: TRBD1; v_call: TRBV11-2; cdr3_length: 15; cdr3_aa: CASSPLTGFTDTQYF; cdr3_nt: TGTGCCAGCAGCCCCCTGACAGGGTTCACAGATACGCAGTATTTT
clone_size: .; j_call: TRBJ2-7; d_call: .; v_call: TRBV7-2; cdr3_length: 13; cdr3_aa: CASSPGPYYEQYF; cdr3_nt: TGTGCCAGCAGCCCCGGACCTTACTACGAGCAGTACTTC
clone_size: few; j_call: TRBJ2-2; d_call: TRBD2; v_call: TRBV28; cdr3_length: 15; cdr3_aa: CASSFGLAGIGELFF; cdr3_nt: TGTGCCAGCAGTTTTGGACTAGCGGGGATCGGGGAGCTGTTTTTT
clone_size: .; j_call: TRBJ2-2; d_call: .; v_call: TRBV24-1; cdr3_length: 19; cdr3_aa: CATSDPGTVTGRSAGELFF; cdr3_nt: TGTGCCACCAGTGATCCGGGGACAGTCACCGGGAGGTCCGCCGGGGAGCTGTTTTTT
clone_size: many; j_call: TRBJ1-5; d_call: TRBD1; v_call: TRBV20-1; cdr3_length: 16; cdr3_aa: CSATDREVYSNQPQHF; cdr3_nt: TGCAGTGCTACGGACAGGGAGGTGTATAGCAATCAGCCCCAGCATTTT
clone_size: many; j_call: TRBJ1-2; d_call: TRBD1; v_call: TRBV29-1; cdr3_length: 15; cdr3_aa: CSVQGGGGSDYGYTF; cdr3_nt: TGCAGCGTCCAGGGGGGGGGCGGAAGTGACTATGGCTACACCTTC
clone_size: .; j_call: TRBJ2-2; d_call: TRBD1; v_call: TRBV25-1; cdr3_length: 15; cdr3_aa: CASSEGDRDTGELFF; cdr3_nt: TGTGCCAGCAGTGAAGGGGACAGGGACACCGGGGAGCTGTTTTTT
clone_size: medium-sized; j_call: TRBJ1-5; d_call: .; v_call: TRBV28; cdr3_length: 14; cdr3_aa: CASGLDRSGQPQHF; cdr3_nt: TGTGCCAGCGGACTCGACAGGAGTGGTCAGCCCCAGCATTTT
clone_size: .; j_call: TRBJ1-1; d_call: .; v_call: TRBV20-1; cdr3_length: 12; cdr3_aa: CSAPKESTEAFF; cdr3_nt: TGCAGTGCCCCTAAGGAAAGCACTGAAGCTTTCTTT
clone_size: .; j_call: TRBJ2-7; d_call: .; v_call: TRBV20-1; cdr3_length: 15; cdr3_aa: CSARRGVGFSYEQYF; cdr3_nt: TGCAGTGCGAGGAGGGGGGTGGGCTTTTCCTACGAGCAGTACTTC
clone_size: few; j_call: TRBJ2-7; d_call: .; v_call: TRBV6-1; cdr3_length: 13; cdr3_aa: CASRTDGTYEQYF; cdr3_nt: TGTGCCAGCAGAACGGACGGGACCTACGAGCAGTACTTC
clone_size: many; j_call: TRBJ1-1; d_call: .; v_call: TRBV14; cdr3_length: 16; cdr3_aa: CASSQELGSLNTEAFF; cdr3_nt: TGTGCCAGCAGCCAAGAACTGGGGTCCCTGAACACTGAAGCTTTCTTT
clone_size: medium-sized; j_call: TRBJ2-7; d_call: TRBD2; v_call: TRBV7-1; cdr3_length: 20; cdr3_aa: CASSSHQGGSFLGLLLQQYF; cdr3_nt: TGTGCCAGCAGCTCCCATCAAGGCGGGAGCTTTCTTGGACTTTTGCTACAGCAGTACTTC
clone_size: many; j_call: TRBJ1-2; d_call: .; v_call: TRBV18; cdr3_length: 14; cdr3_aa: CASSPARANYGYTF; cdr3_nt: TGTGCCAGCTCACCTGCACGGGCTAACTATGGCTACACCTTC
clone_size: few; j_call: TRBJ2-7; d_call: .; v_call: TRBV11-2; cdr3_length: 16; cdr3_aa: CASSLEVGGGTYEQYF; cdr3_nt: TGTGCCAGCAGCTTAGAGGTGGGTGGGGGAACCTACGAGCAGTACTTC
clone_size: medium-sized; j_call: TRBJ2-3; d_call: .; v_call: TRBV2; cdr3_length: 14; cdr3_aa: CASSEGLGADTQYF; cdr3_nt: TGTGCCAGCAGTGAGGGGCTAGGAGCAGATACGCAGTATTTT
clone_size: medium-sized; j_call: TRBJ2-2; d_call: TRBD2; v_call: TRBV18; cdr3_length: 16; cdr3_aa: CASSPLAGRNTGELFF; cdr3_nt: TGTGCCAGCTCACCGCTAGCGGGCCGGAACACCGGGGAGCTGTTTTTT
clone_size: few; j_call: TRBJ2-1; d_call: .; v_call: TRBV19; cdr3_length: 14; cdr3_aa: CASSIGQGRDEQFF; cdr3_nt: TGTGCCAGTAGTATAGGACAGGGGAGGGATGAGCAGTTCTTC
clone_size: medium-sized; j_call: TRBJ2-7; d_call: .; v_call: TRBV27; cdr3_length: 15; cdr3_aa: CASSSATEVSYEQYF; cdr3_nt: TGTGCCAGCAGTTCCGCCACTGAGGTCTCCTACGAGCAGTACTTC
clone_size: medium-sized; j_call: TRBJ1-6; d_call: .; v_call: TRBV5-1; cdr3_length: 15; cdr3_aa: CASKGERAANSPLHF; cdr3_nt: TGCGCCAGCAAGGGAGAGAGGGCCGCAAATTCACCCCTCCACTTT
clone_size: few; j_call: TRBJ1-3; d_call: .; v_call: TRBV2; cdr3_length: 15; cdr3_aa: CASLYRESSGNTIYF; cdr3_nt: TGTGCCAGCCTATATAGGGAGTCGTCTGGAAACACCATATATTTT
clone_size: medium-sized; j_call: TRBJ1-2; d_call: .; v_call: TRBV27; cdr3_length: 14; cdr3_aa: CASRPRQANYGYTF; cdr3_nt: TGTGCCAGCAGACCAAGACAGGCCAACTATGGCTACACCTTC